This entry is about one T cell receptor (beta chain). Its antigen is unknown. Then a second PCR, running roughly 6 to 12 cycles, was carried out with a sample-barcoded 5' primer and a J-beta primer mix. TCRdb reprocessed the 5' RACE reads with MiXCR, giving one entry per CDR3 protein. The data show approximately 800,000 distinct CDR3 sequences, approximately 55% seen once. A minimum of 7 million PBMCs was isolated per sample. The sample is drawn from a study of blood T cells in healthy people across ages. General observations from the study: More naive CD4+ cells and higher diversity marked long-lived donors relative to aged donors.

The clonotype originates from an elderly man in good health. Sequencing was carried out using blood.

In nucleotides, the CDR3 is TGCAGTGCCTCGATCACTAGCGGGAGGGCCGGCGAGCAGTACTTC. Translating gives CSASITSGRAGEQYF. V usage is TRBV20-1 and J usage is TRBJ2-7; 13 bases fit TRBD2. The CDR3 has 15 amino acids. Unmatched junction bases numbered 11, after V lost 6 bases and J lost 6 bases. Germline values: CDR1 DFQATT, CDR2 SNEGSKA (reference sequence).